The 10 T cell receptor beta chains presented below share a single source sample, sequenced in a study of CD4 T cells in relation to SARS-CoV-2 and coronaviruses. Sequencing was performed with immunoSEQ multiplex PCR; in TCRdb, only in-frame clones are kept and a portion is missing. The sample contains just over 35,000 clones, around three quarters of which appear only once. For these receptors, no antigen is known. Sequenced sample: memory CD4+ T cells from PBMCs, cultured in vitro. Receptor source: an adult with COVID-19.

The CDR3 DNA follows: TGTGCCAGCACTAAAGTGGTGCAGGGCCCCTCACCCCTCCACTTT. Residues: CASTKVVQGPSPLHF. This chain connects TRBV6-5 to TRBJ1-6, with D tentatively TRBD1 (5 bases). CDR1 is MNHEY and CDR2 is SVGAGI in the germline V gene. The CDR3 spans 15 residues. V lost 7 bases and J lost 10, with 20 bases in between.

This chain joins TRBV27 and TRBJ2-5; TRBD2 matches 13 bases. Germline loops: CDR1 MNHEY, CDR2 SMNVEV (reference sequence). J gave up 4 bases and V 7 bases, and 18 bases lay outside the gene matches. The CDR3 sequence is 19 residues long. Here the CDR3 reads CASNTLAGGPGGILETQYF. CDR3 nucleotide sequence: TGTGCCAGCAACACACTAGCGGGAGGGCCGGGTGGTATATTAGAGACCCAGTACTTC.

This chain uses TRBV2 with TRBJ1-5; 9 bases fit TRBD1. Germline-derived CDR1 and CDR2 are SNHLY and FYNNEI. V lost 2 bases, J lost 2 bases, and 1 base stayed unmatched. This CDR3 comprises 15 residues. This CDR3 reads CASSENRGRNQPQHF. In DNA form, the CDR3 reads TGTGCCAGCAGTGAAAACAGGGGGCGCAATCAGCCCCAGCATTTT.

The rearrangement uses TRBV3-1 (or the pseudogene TRBV3-2) and TRBJ2-7, with TRBD1 matching over 7 bases. CDR3 length: 13 residues. From germline, CDR1 is LGHDT and CDR2 YNNKEL (reference sequence). V lost 2 bases to trimming and J lost 11 bases; unmatched junction nucleotides: 9. DNA for the CDR3: TGTGCCAGCAGCCAACTACCGGGACAGCCAGAGTACTTC. The encoded protein is CASSQLPGQPEYF.

This clone has only one observation. The V and J genes are TRBV7-9 and TRBJ1-4, with D possibly TRBD1 on 6 matching bases. The CDR3 is made up of 14 amino acids. The V gene lost 5 bases and the J gene lost 4 bases, with 11 bases spanning the gap. Germline V CDR1 and CDR2: SEHNR, FQNEAQ (reference sequence). The CDR3 coding sequence is TGTGCCAGCAGCCGGGACACCGTTAATGAAAAACTGTTTTTT. Its translation: CASSRDTVNEKLFF.

This clone was seen a handful of times. DNA of the CDR3: TGTGCCAGCACGAGGGGGCCCGGCACTGAAGCTTTCTTT. Protein: CASTRGPGTEAFF. The rearrangement uses TRBV5-4 and TRBJ1-1; 7 bases are shared with TRBD1. This CDR3 is 13 amino acids long. The trim removed 6 bases at V and 4 bases at J, leaving 6 bases unmatched. The V gene's germline CDR1 is SGHNT and CDR2 YYREEE (reference sequence).

In its sample, this clone was seen a few times. The chain links TRBV2 to TRBJ1-5; no clear D gene. There are 14 residues in the CDR3. The V gene's germline CDR1 is SNHLY and CDR2 FYNNEI. V lost 7 bases and J 3 bases, leaving 13 bases between the germline ends. CDR3 sequence (DNA): TGTGCCAGCATGAGGTCACAGAACAATCAGCCCCAGCATTTT. It encodes CASMRSQNNQPQHF.

This clone was seen only a few times. The V call is TRBV10-3, the J call TRBJ1-2, with 10 nucleotides matching TRBD1. This CDR3 has 14 residues. Per the germline V gene, CDR1 is ENHRY and CDR2 is SYGVKD. V dropped 4 bases and J dropped 2; count of bases not matched to a gene: 1. Here the CDR3 reads CAISGDRGNYGYTF. For the CDR3, the DNA is TGTGCCATCAGTGGGGACAGGGGCAACTATGGCTACACCTTC.

The chain joins TRBV10-3 to TRBJ2-3, with D uncertain. The V gene lost 2 bases and the J gene lost 0 bases, with 9 bases spanning the gap. CDR1 ENHRY and CDR2 SYGVKD come from the germline V gene. The CDR3 spans 15 residues. CDR3 DNA: TGTGCCATCAGTGAGGCTGACGCCAGCACAGATACGCAGTATTTT. The encoded protein is CAISEADASTDTQYF.

The gene calls are TRBV25-1 and TRBJ2-7; 10 bases match TRBD1. This CDR3 is built from 14 residues. Germline loops: CDR1 MGHDK, CDR2 SYGVNS. Trimming took 7 bases from V and 4 from J; bases not matched to a gene: 7. The CDR3 loop is CASISGTGVYEQYF. The CDR3 DNA reads TGTGCCAGCATTTCCGGGACAGGGGTTTACGAGCAGTACTTC.